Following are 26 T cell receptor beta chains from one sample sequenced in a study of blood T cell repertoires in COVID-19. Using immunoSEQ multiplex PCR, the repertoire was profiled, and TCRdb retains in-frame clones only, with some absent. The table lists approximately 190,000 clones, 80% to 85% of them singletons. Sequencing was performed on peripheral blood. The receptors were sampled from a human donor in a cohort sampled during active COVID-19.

In DNA, the CDR3 is TGTGCCAGCAGTTCGGGACAGTATACCTACGAGCAGTACTTC. This codes for CASSSGQYTYEQYF. The genes are TRBV28 and TRBJ2-7, with 7 bases matching TRBD1. Trimming at V came to 4 bases and at J to 2 bases, leaving 5 bases not matched to a gene. The CDR3 is 14 residues long. Germline CDR1 MDHEN, CDR2 SYDVKM.

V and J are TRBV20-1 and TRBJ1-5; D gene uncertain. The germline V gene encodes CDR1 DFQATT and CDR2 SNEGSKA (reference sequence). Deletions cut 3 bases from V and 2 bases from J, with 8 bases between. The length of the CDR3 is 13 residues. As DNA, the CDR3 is TGCAGTGCTAGTCGGGTGGGCAATCAGCCCCAGCATTTT. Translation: CSASRVGNQPQHF.

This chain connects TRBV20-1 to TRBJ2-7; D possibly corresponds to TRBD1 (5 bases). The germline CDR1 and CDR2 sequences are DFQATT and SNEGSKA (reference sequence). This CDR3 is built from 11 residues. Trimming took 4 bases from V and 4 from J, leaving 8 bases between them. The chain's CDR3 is CSATTGYEQYV. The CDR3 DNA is TGCAGTGCTACAACAGGATACGAGCAGTACGTC.

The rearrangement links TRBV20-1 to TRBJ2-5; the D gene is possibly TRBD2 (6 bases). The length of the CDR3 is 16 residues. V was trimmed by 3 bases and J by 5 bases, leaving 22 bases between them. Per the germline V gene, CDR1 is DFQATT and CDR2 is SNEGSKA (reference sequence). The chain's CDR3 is CSASRTGPQRGETQYF. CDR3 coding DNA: TGCAGTGCTAGTAGGACGGGACCCCAACGGGGGGAGACCCAGTACTTC.

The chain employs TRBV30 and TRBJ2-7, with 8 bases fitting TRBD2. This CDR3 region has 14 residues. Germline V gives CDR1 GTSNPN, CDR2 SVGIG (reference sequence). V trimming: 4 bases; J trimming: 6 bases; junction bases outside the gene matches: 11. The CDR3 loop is CAWTIKGLGGEQYF. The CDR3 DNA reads TGTGCCTGGACCATAAAGGGACTAGGCGGCGAGCAGTACTTC.

The CDR3 reads CASTPFEGASGYTF. The CDR3 DNA is TGTGCCAGCACCCCCTTTGAGGGGGCCAGCGGCTACACCTTC. This chain links TRBV11-2 with TRBJ1-2, with 7 bases identical to TRBD1. The CDR3 runs 14 residues. V shed 7 bases, J shed 8 bases, and the junction held 13 bases outside the gene matches. Germline V lookup: CDR1 SGHAT, CDR2 FQNNGV.

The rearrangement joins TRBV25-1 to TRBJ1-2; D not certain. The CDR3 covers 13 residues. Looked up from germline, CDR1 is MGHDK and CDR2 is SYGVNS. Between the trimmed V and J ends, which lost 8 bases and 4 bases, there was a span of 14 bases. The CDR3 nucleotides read TGTGCCAGCCAAGGTTGGGCAGTCTATGGCTACACCTTC. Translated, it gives CASQGWAVYGYTF.

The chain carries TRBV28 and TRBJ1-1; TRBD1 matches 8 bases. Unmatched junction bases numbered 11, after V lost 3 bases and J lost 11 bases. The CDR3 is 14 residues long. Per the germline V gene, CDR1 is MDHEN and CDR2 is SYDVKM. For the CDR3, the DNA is TGTGCCAGCAGTTTTGGTACAGGGGGACGTAAGGCTTTCTTT. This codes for CASSFGTGGRKAFF.

The CDR3 region is CASSQVPISNQPQHF. DNA for the CDR3: TGTGCCAGCAGCCAAGTCCCCATTAGCAATCAGCCCCAGCATTTT. The chain combines TRBV4-2 with TRBJ1-5; D unresolved. Trimming took 1 base from V and 0 from J, leaving 7 bases between them. Per germline, CDR1 LGHNA and CDR2 YNFKEQ. The length of the CDR3 is 15 residues.

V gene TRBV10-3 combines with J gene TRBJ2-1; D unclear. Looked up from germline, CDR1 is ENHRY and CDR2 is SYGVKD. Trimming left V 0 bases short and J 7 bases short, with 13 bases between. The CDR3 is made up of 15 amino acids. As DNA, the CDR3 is TGTGCCATCAGTGAGTCGACTCGTACGGAGAATGAGCAGTTCTTC. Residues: CAISESTRTENEQFF.

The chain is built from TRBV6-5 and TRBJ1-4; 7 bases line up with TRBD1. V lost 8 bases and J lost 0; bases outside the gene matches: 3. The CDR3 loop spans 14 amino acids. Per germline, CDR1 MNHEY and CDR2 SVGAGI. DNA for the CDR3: TGTGCCAGCGGGGACAGTGCAACTAATGAAAAACTGTTTTTT. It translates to CASGDSATNEKLFF.

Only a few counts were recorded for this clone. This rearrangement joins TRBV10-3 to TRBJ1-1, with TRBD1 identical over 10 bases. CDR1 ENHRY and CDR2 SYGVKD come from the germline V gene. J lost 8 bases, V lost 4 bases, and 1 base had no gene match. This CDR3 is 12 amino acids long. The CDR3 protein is CAISVGQGEAFF. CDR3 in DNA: TGTGCCATCAGTGTGGGACAGGGGGAAGCTTTCTTT.

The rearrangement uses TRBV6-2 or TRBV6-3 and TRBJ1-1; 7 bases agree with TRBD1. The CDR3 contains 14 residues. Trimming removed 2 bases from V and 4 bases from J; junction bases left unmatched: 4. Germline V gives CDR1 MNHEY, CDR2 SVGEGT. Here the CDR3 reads CASSYEAGGTEAFF. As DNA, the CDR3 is TGTGCCAGCAGTTACGAGGCAGGGGGCACTGAAGCTTTCTTT.

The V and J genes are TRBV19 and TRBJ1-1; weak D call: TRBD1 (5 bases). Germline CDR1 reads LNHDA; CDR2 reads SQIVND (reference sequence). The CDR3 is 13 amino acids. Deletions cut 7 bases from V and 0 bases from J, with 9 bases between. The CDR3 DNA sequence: TGTGCCAGTAACTCAGGGATGAACACTGAAGCTTTCTTT. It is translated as CASNSGMNTEAFF.

CDR3 DNA: TGTGCCAGCAGCCAAATCACAGATACGCAGTATTTT. It codes for CASSQITDTQYF. The chain is built from TRBV9 and TRBJ2-3, with no clear D. The V end was cut by 4 bases, the J end by 2 bases, with 5 bases between. CDR3 length equals 12 residues. In germline, CDR1 is SGDLS, CDR2 YYNGEE. The full variable domain, in which reference TRBV9 and TRBJ2-3 provide the parts outside the CDR3, is DSGVTQTPKHLITATGQRVTLRCSPRSGDLSVYWYQQSLDQGLQFLIQYYNGEERAKGNILERFSAQQFPDLHSELNLSSLELGDSALYFCASSQITDTQYFGPGTRLTVL.

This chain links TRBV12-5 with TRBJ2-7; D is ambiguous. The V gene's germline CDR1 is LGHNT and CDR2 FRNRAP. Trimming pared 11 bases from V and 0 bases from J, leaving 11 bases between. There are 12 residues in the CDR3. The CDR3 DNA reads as TGTGCTGGAACCCTAGACTCCTACGAGCAGTACGTC. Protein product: CAGTLDSYEQYV.

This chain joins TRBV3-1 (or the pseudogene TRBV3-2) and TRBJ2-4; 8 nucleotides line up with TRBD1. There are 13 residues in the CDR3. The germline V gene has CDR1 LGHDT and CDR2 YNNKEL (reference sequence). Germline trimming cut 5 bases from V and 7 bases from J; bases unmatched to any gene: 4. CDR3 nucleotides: TGTGCCAGCAGCGGCACAGGGGGGAACATTCAGTACTTC. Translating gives CASSGTGGNIQYF.

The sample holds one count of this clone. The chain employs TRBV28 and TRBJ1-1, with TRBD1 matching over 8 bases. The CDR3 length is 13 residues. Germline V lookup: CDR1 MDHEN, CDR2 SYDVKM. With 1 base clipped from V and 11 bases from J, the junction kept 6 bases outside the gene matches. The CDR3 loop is CASSLLDRDEAFF. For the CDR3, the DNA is TGTGCCAGCAGTTTATTGGACAGGGACGAGGCTTTCTTT.

For the CDR3, the DNA is TGTGCCAGCAGACGGACAGGGGGATGGACCGGGGAGCTGTTTTTT. It specifies CASRRTGGWTGELFF. The chain joins TRBV27 to TRBJ2-2; 10 bases are shared with TRBD1. Germline CDR1 MNHEY, CDR2 SMNVEV (reference sequence). Trimming cost V 6 bases and J 5 bases; bases outside gene matches: 6. The CDR3 length is 15 residues.

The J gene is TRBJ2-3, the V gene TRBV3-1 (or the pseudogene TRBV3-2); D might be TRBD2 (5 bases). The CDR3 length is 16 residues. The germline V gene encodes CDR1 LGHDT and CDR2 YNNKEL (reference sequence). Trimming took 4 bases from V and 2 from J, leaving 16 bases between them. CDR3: CASSLNRAGITDTQYF. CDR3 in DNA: TGTGCCAGCAGCCTGAATCGTGCGGGTATCACAGATACGCAGTATTTT.

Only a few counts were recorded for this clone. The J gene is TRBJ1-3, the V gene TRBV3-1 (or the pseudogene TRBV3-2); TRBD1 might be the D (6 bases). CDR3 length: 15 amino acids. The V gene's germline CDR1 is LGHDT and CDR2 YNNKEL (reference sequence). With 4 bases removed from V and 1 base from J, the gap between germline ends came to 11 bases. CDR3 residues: CASSRAGASGNTIYF. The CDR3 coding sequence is TGTGCCAGCAGCCGGGCAGGGGCATCTGGAAACACCATATATTTT.

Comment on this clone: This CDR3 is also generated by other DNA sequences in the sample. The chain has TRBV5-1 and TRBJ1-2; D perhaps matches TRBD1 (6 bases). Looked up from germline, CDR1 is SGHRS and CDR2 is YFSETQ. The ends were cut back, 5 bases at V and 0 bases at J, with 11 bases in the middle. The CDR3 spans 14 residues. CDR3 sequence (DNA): TGCGCCAGCAGTCCCGGACAGCCTAACTATGGCTACACCTTC. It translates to CASSPGQPNYGYTF.

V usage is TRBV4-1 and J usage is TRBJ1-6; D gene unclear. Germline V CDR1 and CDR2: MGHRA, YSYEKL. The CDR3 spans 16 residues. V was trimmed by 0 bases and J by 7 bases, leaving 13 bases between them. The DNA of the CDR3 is TGCGCCAGCAGCCAAGATTGGACTCTCCCAAATTCACCCCTCCACTTT. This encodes CASSQDWTLPNSPLHF.

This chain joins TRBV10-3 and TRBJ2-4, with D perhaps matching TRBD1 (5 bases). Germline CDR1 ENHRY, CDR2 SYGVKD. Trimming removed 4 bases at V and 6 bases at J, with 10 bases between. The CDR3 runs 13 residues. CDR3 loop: CAISAGHGNIQYF. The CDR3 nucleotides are TGTGCCATCAGTGCAGGGCACGGAAACATTCAGTACTTC.

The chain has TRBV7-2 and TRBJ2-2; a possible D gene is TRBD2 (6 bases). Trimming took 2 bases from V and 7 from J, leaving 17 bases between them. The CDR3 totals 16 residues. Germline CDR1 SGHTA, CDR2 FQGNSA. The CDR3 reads CASSLFGGNSGGELFF. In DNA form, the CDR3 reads TGTGCCAGCAGCTTATTTGGCGGGAATAGTGGCGGGGAGCTGTTTTTT.

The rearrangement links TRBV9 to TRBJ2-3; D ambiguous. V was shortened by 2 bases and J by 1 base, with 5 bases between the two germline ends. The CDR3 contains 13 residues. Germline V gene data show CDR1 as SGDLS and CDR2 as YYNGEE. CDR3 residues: CASSVAGTDTQYF. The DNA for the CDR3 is TGTGCCAGCAGCGTGGCGGGCACAGATACGCAGTATTTT.